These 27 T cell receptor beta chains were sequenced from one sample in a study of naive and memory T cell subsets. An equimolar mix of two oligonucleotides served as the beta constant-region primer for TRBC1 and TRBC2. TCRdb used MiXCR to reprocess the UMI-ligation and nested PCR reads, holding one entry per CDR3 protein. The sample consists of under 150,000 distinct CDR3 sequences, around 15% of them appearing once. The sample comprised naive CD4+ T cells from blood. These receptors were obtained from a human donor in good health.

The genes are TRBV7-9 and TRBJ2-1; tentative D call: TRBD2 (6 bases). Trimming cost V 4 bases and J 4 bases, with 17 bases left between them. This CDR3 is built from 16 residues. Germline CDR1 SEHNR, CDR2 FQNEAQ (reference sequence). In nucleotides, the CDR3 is TGTGCCAGCAGCTCAACCCGGGACTTCCAATACAATGAGCAGTTCTTC. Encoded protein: CASSSTRDFQYNEQFF.

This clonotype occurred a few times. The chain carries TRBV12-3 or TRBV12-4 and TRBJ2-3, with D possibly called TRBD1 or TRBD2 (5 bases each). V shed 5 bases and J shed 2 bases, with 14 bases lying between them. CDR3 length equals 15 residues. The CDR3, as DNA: TGTGCCAGCAGTCCCCAGGGAGTAATCACAGATACGCAGTATTTT. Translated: CASSPQGVITDTQYF.

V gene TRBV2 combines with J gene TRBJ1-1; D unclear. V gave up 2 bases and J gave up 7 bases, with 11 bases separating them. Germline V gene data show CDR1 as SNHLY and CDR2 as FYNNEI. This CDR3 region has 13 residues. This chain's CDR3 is CASSELRQDEAFF. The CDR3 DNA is TGTGCCAGCAGTGAACTCCGTCAGGATGAAGCTTTCTTT. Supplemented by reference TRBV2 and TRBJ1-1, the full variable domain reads EPEVTQTPSHQVTQMGQEVILRCVPISNHLYFYWYRQILGQKVEFLVSFYNNEISEKSEIFDDQFSVERPDGSNFTLKIRSTKLEDSAMYFCASSELRQDEAFFGQGTRLTVV.

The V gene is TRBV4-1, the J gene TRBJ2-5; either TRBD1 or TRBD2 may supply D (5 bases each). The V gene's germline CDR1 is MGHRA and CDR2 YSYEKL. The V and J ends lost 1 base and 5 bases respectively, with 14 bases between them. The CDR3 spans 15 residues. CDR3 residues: CASSQGLGVRETQYF. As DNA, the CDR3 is TGCGCCAGCAGCCAAGGATTGGGGGTTCGGGAGACCCAGTACTTC.

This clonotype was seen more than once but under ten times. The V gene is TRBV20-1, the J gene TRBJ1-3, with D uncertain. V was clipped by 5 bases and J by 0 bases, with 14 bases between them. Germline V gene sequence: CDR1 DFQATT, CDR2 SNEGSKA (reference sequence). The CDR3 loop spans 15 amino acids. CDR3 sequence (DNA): TGCAGTGCTCCTGACCCCAGAAACTCTGGAAACACCATATATTTT. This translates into CSAPDPRNSGNTIYF.

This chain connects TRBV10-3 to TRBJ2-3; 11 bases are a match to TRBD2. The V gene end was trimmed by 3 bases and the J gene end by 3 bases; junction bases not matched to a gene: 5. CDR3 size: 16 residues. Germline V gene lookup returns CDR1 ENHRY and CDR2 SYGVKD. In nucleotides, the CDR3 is TGTGCCATCAGTGACCGTCCTAGCGGGAGGACAGATACGCAGTATTTT. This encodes CAISDRPSGRTDTQYF.

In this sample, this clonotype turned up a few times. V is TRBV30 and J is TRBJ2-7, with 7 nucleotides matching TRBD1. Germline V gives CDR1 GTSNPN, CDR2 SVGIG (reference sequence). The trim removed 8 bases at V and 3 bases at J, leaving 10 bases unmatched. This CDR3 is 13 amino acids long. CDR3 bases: TGTGCCGGGCTAGACAGGGCCCGCTACGAGCAGTACTTC. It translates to CAGLDRARYEQYF. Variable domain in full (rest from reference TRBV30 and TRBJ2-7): SQTIHQWPATLVQPVGSPLSLECTVEGTSNPNLYWYRQAAGRGLQLLFYSVGIGQISSEVPQNLSASRPQDRQFILSSKKLLLSDSGFYLCAGLDRARYEQYFGPGTRLTVT.

This CDR3 is CASSSGPILAKNIQYF. In DNA, the CDR3 is TGTGCCAGCAGCTCAGGACCTATTCTAGCCAAAAACATTCAGTACTTC. The chain carries TRBV6-2 or TRBV6-3 and TRBJ2-4; D gene uncertain. V lost 6 bases and J lost 0, with 15 bases in between. The CDR3 length is 16 residues. Per the germline V gene, CDR1 is MNHEY and CDR2 is SVGEGT.

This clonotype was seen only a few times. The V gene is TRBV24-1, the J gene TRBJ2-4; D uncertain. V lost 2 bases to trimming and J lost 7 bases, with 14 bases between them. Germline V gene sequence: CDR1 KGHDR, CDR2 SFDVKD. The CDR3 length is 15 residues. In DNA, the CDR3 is TGTGCCACCAGTGATTCCCAGGTTCCGGCGAACATTCAGTACTTC. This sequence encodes CATSDSQVPANIQYF.

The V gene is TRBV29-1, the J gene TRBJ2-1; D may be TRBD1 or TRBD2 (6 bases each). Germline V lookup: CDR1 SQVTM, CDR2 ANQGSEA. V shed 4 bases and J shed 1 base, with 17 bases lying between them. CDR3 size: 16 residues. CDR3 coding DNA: TGCAGCGTTGGGGGGTCCCCGGGGGCTTCCTACAATGAGCAGTTCTTC. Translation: CSVGGSPGASYNEQFF.

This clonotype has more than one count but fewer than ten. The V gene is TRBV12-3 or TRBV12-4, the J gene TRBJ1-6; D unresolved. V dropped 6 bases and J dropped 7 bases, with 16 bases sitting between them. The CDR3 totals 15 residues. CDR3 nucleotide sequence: TGTGCCAGCAGATTCCGCGGCTCCTTCAATTCACCCCTCCACTTT. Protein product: CASRFRGSFNSPLHF.

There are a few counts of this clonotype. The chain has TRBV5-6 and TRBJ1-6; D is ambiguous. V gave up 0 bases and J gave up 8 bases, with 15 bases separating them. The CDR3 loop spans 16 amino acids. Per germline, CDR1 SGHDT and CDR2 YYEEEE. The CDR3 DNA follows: TGTGCCAGCAGCTTGGTGTCAGGAGGGAGGGATTCACCCCTCCACTTT. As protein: CASSLVSGGRDSPLHF.

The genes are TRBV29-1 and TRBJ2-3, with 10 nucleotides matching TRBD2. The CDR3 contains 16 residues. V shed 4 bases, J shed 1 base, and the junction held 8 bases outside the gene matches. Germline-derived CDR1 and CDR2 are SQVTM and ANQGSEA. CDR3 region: CSVGGTGTSGTDTQYF. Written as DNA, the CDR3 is TGCAGCGTTGGAGGGACCGGGACTAGCGGCACAGATACGCAGTATTTT.

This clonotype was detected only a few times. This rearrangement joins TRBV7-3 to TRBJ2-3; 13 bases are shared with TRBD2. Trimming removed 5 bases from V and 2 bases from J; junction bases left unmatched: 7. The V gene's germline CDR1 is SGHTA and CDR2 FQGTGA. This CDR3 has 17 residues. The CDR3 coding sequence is TGTGCCAGCAGCCCCACAGGACTAGCGGGAGTCACAGATACGCAGTATTTT. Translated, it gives CASSPTGLAGVTDTQYF.

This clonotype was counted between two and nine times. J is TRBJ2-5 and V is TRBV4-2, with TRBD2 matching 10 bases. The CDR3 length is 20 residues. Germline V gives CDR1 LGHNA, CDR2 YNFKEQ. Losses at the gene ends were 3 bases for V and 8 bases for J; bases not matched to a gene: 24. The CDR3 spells CASSQDLIRLKREGPATQYF. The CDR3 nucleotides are TGTGCCAGCAGCCAGGACCTGATTCGGTTAAAGCGGGAGGGCCCGGCTACCCAGTACTTC.

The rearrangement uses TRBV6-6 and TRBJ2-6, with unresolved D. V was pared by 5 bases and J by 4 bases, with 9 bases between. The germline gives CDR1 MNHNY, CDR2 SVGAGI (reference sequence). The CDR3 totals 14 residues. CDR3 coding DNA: TGTGCCAGCAGTCGAGAGGCCGGGGCCAACGTCCTGACTTTC. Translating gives CASSREAGANVLTF.

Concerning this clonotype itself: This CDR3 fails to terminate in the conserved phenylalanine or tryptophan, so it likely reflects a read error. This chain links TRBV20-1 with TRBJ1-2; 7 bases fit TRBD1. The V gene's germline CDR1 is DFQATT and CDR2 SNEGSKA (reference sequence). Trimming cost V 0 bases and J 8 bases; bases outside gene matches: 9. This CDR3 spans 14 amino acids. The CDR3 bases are TGCAGTGCTAGAGATCAACAGAGGACAGGCGGCTACACCATC. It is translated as CSARDQQRTGGYTI.

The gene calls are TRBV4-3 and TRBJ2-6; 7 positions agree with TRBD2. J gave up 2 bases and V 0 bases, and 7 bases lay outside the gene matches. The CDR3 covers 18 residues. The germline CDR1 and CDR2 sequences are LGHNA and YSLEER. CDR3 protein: CASSQDSGGSTGANVLTF. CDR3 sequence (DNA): TGCGCCAGCAGCCAAGATAGCGGCGGGAGCACTGGGGCCAACGTCCTGACTTTC.

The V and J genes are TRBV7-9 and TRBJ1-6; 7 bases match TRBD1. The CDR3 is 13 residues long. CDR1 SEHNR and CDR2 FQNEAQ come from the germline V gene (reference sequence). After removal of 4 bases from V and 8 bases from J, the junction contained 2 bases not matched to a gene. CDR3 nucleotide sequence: TGTGCCAGCAGCTCCGGGACAGATTCACCCCTCCACTTT. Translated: CASSSGTDSPLHF.

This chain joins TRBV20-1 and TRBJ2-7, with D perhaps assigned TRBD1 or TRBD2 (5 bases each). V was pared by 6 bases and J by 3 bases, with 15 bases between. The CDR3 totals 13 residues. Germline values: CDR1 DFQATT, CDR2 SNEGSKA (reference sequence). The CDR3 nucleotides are TGCAGTGCACCCCCGCCGGGACGCTACGAGCAGTACTTC. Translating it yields CSAPPPGRYEQYF.

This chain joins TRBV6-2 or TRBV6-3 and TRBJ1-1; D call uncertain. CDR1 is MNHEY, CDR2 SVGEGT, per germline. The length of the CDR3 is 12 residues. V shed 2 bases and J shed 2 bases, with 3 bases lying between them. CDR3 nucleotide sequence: TGTGCCAGCAGTTACCGCAACACTGAAGCTTTCTTT. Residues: CASSYRNTEAFF.

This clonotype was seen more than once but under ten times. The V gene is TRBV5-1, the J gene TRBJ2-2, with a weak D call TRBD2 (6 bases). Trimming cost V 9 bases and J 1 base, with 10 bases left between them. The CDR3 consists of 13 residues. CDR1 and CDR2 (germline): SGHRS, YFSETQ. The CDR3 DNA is TGCGCCACCTCGGGGGAGAACACCGGGGAGCTGTTTTTT. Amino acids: CATSGENTGELFF.

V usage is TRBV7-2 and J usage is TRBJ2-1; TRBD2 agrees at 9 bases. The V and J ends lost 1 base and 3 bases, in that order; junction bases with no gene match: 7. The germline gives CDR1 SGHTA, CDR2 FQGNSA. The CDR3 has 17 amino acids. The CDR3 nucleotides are TGTGCCAGCAGCTTAGACCCTCTAGCGGGAAGCTACAATGAGCAGTTCTTC. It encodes CASSLDPLAGSYNEQFF.

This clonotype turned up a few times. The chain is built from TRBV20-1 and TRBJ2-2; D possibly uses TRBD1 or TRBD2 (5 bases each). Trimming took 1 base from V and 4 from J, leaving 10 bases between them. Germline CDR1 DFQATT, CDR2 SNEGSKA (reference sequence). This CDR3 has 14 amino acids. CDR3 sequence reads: CSARAGPRTGELFF. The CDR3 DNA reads TGCAGTGCTAGAGCGGGACCGCGCACCGGGGAGCTGTTTTTT.

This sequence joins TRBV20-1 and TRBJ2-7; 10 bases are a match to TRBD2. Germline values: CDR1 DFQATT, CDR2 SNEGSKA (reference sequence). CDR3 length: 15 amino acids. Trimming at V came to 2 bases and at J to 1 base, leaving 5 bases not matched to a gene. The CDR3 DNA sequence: TGCAGTGCTAGATCCGGGACTAGCGAGTCCTACGAGCAGTACTTC. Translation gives CSARSGTSESYEQYF.

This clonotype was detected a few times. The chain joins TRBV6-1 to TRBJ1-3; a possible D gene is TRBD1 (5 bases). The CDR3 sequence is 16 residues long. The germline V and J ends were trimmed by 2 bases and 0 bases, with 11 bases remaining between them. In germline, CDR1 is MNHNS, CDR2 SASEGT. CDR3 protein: CASSELWTTSGNTIYF. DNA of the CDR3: TGTGCCAGCAGTGAATTATGGACAACCTCTGGAAACACCATATATTTT.

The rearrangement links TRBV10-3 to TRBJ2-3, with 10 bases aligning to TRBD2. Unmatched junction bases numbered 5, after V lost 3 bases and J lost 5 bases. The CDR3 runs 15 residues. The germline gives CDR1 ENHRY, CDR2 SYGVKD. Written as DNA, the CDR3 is TGTGCCATCAGTGATGGGCGACTAGCGGGAGATACGCAGTATTTT. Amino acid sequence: CAISDGRLAGDTQYF.